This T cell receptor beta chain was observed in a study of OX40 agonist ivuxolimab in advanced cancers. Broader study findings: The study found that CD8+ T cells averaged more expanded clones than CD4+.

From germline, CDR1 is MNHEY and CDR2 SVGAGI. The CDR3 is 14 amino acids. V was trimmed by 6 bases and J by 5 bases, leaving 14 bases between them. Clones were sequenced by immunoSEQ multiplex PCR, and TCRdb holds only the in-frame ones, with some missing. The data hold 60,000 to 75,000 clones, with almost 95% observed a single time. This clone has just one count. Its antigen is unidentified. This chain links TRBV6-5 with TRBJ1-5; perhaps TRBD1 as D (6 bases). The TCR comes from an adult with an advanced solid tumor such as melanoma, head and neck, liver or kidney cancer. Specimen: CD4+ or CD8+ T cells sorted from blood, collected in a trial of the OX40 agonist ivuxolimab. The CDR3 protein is CASSPRRGDQPQHF. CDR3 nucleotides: TGTGCCAGCAGCCCGCGAAGGGGGGATCAGCCCCAGCATTTT.